Below, one TCR beta chain is given with its context. Its antigen remains unidentified. Unmatched junction bases numbered 15, after V lost 0 bases and J lost 8 bases. Germline CDR1 is MNHEY and CDR2 is SVGAGI. The CDR3 runs to 17 residues. This specimen belongs to a study of T-cell memory formation after mild COVID-19. Study background: TCR clustering was largely donor specific.

The study, taken as a whole, reports: Detection of some responders pre-infection suggested pre-existing cross-reactive memory T cells participated. Specificity for SARS-CoV-2 was not confirmed among the second-wave clones peaking on day 37. The study found balanced CD4/CD8 in clones contracting day 15 to 85 and a CD4+ lean in later expanders.

TCRdb recomputed calls from the 5' RACE reads with MiXCR, one row per CDR3 protein. Among about 260,000 distinct CDR3 sequences listed, around 15% were seen once. The chain recombines TRBV6-5 with TRBJ1-2; 7 bases fit TRBD1. The receptor was isolated from a man between 18 and 35 years old who had mild COVID-19 (a few samples of this study predate the infection). Cell type and time point are not known. The source material was PBMCs or a T cell subset sorted from them (not recorded which). The DNA for the CDR3 is TGTGCCAGCAGTTACTCGTGGACAGGTCTCTCTTCGGAAGGCTACACCTTC. This codes for CASSYSWTGLSSEGYTF.